This TCR beta chain appears in the sequencing data of a study of Ad26.COV2.S vaccination and SARS-CoV-2 variants. The wider study: By the intramuscular route, Ad26.COV2.S was given once, or twice 56 days apart.

This CDR3 is 14 amino acids long. V lost 4 bases, J lost 6 bases, and 12 bases lay in between. CDR1 is KGHDR and CDR2 is SFDVKD in the germline V gene. The protocol was immunoSEQ multiplex PCR, while the TCRdb copy is restricted to in-frame clones and leaves out a portion. The table includes around 450,000 clones, 89% detected once. The treatment denotes: approximately 18 received Ad26.COV2.S at low or high dose, single or two shots; about 5 received placebo; per-sample allocation not given. At day 63 after the first vaccine or placebo injection, samples were drawn. This clone appeared once. The rearrangement links TRBV24-1 to TRBJ2-1; the D is unclear. The sequence was obtained from a person aged 18 to 65 who received the Ad26.COV2.S COVID-19 vaccine or a placebo. The material sequenced was peripheral blood, taken in a trial of Ad26.COV2.S vaccine versus placebo. CDR3 loop: CATSDPFMGNEQFF. CDR3 nucleotides: TGTGCCACCAGTGACCCTTTTATGGGCAATGAGCAGTTCTTC.